This T cell receptor (beta chain) was sequenced for a study of beta chain features in type 1 diabetes. General study points: The study found fewer insertions and more deletions at VDJ junctions in type 1 diabetes patients. Any PCR bias toward short templates would affect both groups alike.

The isolated RNA, all of it, was reverse transcribed, so expressed TCRB transcripts were what got sequenced. Method: immunoSEQ multiplex PCR; TCRdb's copy keeps in-frame clones and lacks some. The data contain about 350,000 clones, around 19% of them singletons. As for this clone: Its target is not known.

The source material was naive CD4+ T cells from blood. The clonotype originates from a woman aged 18-29 years in good health.

CDR3 bases: TGTGCCAGCAGCCCACTCACCGGGACAGGGAGGGGATCCTACGAGCAGTACTTC. The encoded protein is CASSPLTGTGRGSYEQYF. V is TRBV14 and J is TRBJ2-7; 9 nucleotides line up with TRBD1. The junction had 14 bases not matched to a gene; V was cut back by 4 bases and J by 1 base. Germline values: CDR1 SGHDN, CDR2 FVKESK. The CDR3 is 18 residues long.